These 25 T cell receptor beta chains were sequenced from one sample in a study of T cell clones after liver transplantation. Method: immunoSEQ multiplex PCR; TCRdb's copy keeps in-frame clones and lacks some. Of 77,000 or so clones listed, around 80% are singletons. The input for sequencing was CD4+ T cells from blood, taken 12 months after liver transplant. The receptors originated from a human patient who received a liver transplant. Certain T cells may be donor cells from the graft.

The chain is built from TRBV2 and TRBJ1-2; D is possibly TRBD1 (5 bases). This CDR3 region has 13 residues. Germline CDR1 reads SNHLY; CDR2 reads FYNNEI. The V gene lost 6 bases and the J gene lost 3 bases, with 11 bases spanning the gap. The CDR3 bases are TGTGCCAGCAGCCGGACATGGGACTATGGCTACACCTTC. This codes for CASSRTWDYGYTF.

The genes are TRBV18 and TRBJ1-1, with D possibly matching TRBD1 (5 bases). Germline V gene sequence: CDR1 KGHSH, CDR2 LQKENI. The CDR3 spans 14 residues. V dropped 1 base and J dropped 4 bases, with 10 bases sitting between them. This CDR3 is CASSPQGKSTEAFF. CDR3 coding DNA: TGTGCCAGCTCACCACAGGGGAAATCCACTGAAGCTTTCTTT. Using reference TRBV18 and TRBJ1-1 for the parts outside the CDR3, the full variable domain is NAGVMQNPRHLVRRRGQEARLRCSPMKGHSHVYWYRQLPEEGLKFMVYLQKENIIDESGMPKERFSAEFPKEGPSILRIQQVVRGDSAAYFCASSPQGKSTEAFFGQGTRLTVV.

V usage is TRBV7-2 and J usage is TRBJ1-5; D is uncertain. The germline V gene has CDR1 SGHTA and CDR2 FQGNSA. Trimming stripped 0 bases from V and 6 bases from J, with 9 bases between. The CDR3 runs 14 residues. The CDR3 sequence: CASSLAAGTQPQHF. CDR3 nucleotides: TGTGCCAGCAGCTTAGCGGCAGGCACTCAGCCCCAGCATTTT. Variable domain in full (rest from reference TRBV7-2 and TRBJ1-5): GAGVSQSPSNKVTEKGKDVELRCDPISGHTALYWYRQSLGQGLEFLIYFQGNSAPDKSGLPSDRFSAERTGGSVSTLTIQRTQQEDSAVYLCASSLAAGTQPQHFGDGTRLSIL.

The V gene is TRBV18, the J gene TRBJ1-1; D ambiguous. The CDR3 has 14 residues. V lost 2 bases, J lost 0 bases, and 7 bases lay in between. Germline V lookup: CDR1 KGHSH, CDR2 LQKENI. The CDR3 loop is CASSPSIMNTEAFF. The CDR3 bases are TGTGCCAGCTCACCATCGATCATGAACACTGAAGCTTTCTTT.

The V call is TRBV27, the J call TRBJ2-1; 8 positions match TRBD2. V lost 4 bases and J lost 2; bases outside the gene matches: 7. CDR1 MNHEY and CDR2 SMNVEV come from the germline V gene (reference sequence). The CDR3 extends over 16 amino acids. CDR3 amino acids: CASSSLAGPPYNEQFF. CDR3 bases: TGTGCCAGCAGTTCCTTAGCGGGACCACCCTACAATGAGCAGTTCTTC.

A single count supports this clone. This rearrangement joins TRBV7-9 to TRBJ1-5; a weak D match, TRBD1 (6 bases). V lost 5 bases to trimming and J lost 7 bases, with 12 bases between them. The CDR3 extends over 13 amino acids. Germline CDR1 and CDR2: SEHNR and FQNEAQ (reference sequence). DNA for the CDR3: TGTGCCAGCAGCCCATCCGACAGGCAGCCCCAGCATTTT. Translated: CASSPSDRQPQHF.

The chain joins TRBV7-3 to TRBJ2-3; unclear D gene. V was clipped by 1 base and J by 2 bases, with 10 bases between them. The CDR3 is made up of 15 amino acids. Germline values: CDR1 SGHTA, CDR2 FQGTGA. The CDR3 nucleotides read TGTGCCAGCAGCTTAAATACAGTTACCACAGATACGCAGTATTTT. Its translation: CASSLNTVTTDTQYF.

This clone was counted once. V is TRBV7-8 and J is TRBJ2-3; 8 bases agree with TRBD2. The germline gives CDR1 SGHVS, CDR2 FQNEAQ. The length of the CDR3 is 17 residues. J lost 0 bases, V lost 1 base, and 6 bases had no gene match. The CDR3 DNA reads TGTGCCAGCAGCTTAGGAATGGCTAGCGGGAGCACAGATACGCAGTATTTT. Amino acid sequence: CASSLGMASGSTDTQYF.

The V gene is TRBV5-1, the J gene TRBJ2-2, with 10 bases fitting TRBD2. CDR1 SGHRS and CDR2 YFSETQ come from the germline V gene. The J segment lost 6 bases and the V segment lost 2 bases, leaving 10 bases of the junction unmatched. This CDR3 contains 17 residues. The chain's CDR3 is CASSFFSGRSRSGELFF. In DNA form, the CDR3 reads TGCGCCAGCAGCTTCTTTAGCGGGAGGAGTCGTTCCGGGGAGCTGTTTTTT.

The chain carries TRBV5-4 and TRBJ2-7; D tentatively reads TRBD1 or TRBD2 (6 bases each). Per germline, CDR1 SGHNT and CDR2 YYREEE (reference sequence). V lost 0 bases to trimming and J lost 4 bases, with 14 bases between them. The CDR3 is 15 residues long. CDR3 residues: CASSLAGVGGYEQYF. The CDR3 DNA reads TGTGCCAGCAGCTTGGCAGGGGTGGGAGGTTACGAGCAGTACTTC.

The chain joins TRBV23-1 to TRBJ1-2, with unresolved D. TRBV23-1 is sorted into the ORF group, with uncertain function. V shed 0 bases and J shed 2 bases, with 16 bases lying between them. This CDR3 is 17 amino acids long. CDR3 nucleotide sequence: TGCGCCAGCAGTCAATCGGACTACCAACGGATAAACTATGGCTACACCTTC. This gives the protein CASSQSDYQRINYGYTF.

This sequence joins TRBV5-4 and TRBJ2-3; D is perhaps TRBD2 (5 bases). Germline lookup yields CDR1 SGHNT and CDR2 YYREEE (reference sequence). This CDR3 spans 15 amino acids. V gave up 0 bases and J gave up 1 base, with 9 bases separating them. Here the CDR3 reads CASSLAGSGTDTQYF. DNA for the CDR3: TGTGCCAGCAGCTTGGCCGGTAGCGGCACAGATACGCAGTATTTT.

The chain combines TRBV7-8 with TRBJ2-5; tentatively, D is TRBD2 (6 bases). V was trimmed by 1 base and J by 7 bases, leaving 16 bases between them. Germline values: CDR1 SGHVS, CDR2 FQNEAQ. The CDR3 is 15 amino acids. CDR3 nucleotides: TGTGCCAGCAGCTTAGGAGCCCGCGGGGCTCGGACCCAGTACTTC. Translation gives CASSLGARGARTQYF.

This clone was counted a single time. The V call is TRBV2, the J call TRBJ1-5; no clear D. CDR1 and CDR2 (germline): SNHLY, FYNNEI. The CDR3 is 13 residues long. Trimming took off 4 bases at V and 7 bases at J, with 11 bases between the two ends. The CDR3 spells CASSVLEGQPQHF. The CDR3 region has the DNA TGTGCCAGCAGTGTACTCGAAGGGCAGCCCCAGCATTTT.

The J gene is TRBJ2-1, the V gene TRBV2, with 11 bases identical to TRBD2. Unmatched junction bases numbered 0, after V lost 6 bases and J lost 5 bases. CDR3 length: 13 residues. Germline CDR1 reads SNHLY; CDR2 reads FYNNEI. The CDR3 DNA sequence: TGTGCCAGCAGACTAGCGGGAGACAATGAGCAGTTCTTC. Amino acids: CASRLAGDNEQFF.

The V call is TRBV5-1, the J call TRBJ1-2; a possible D gene is TRBD1 (6 bases). The CDR3 is 15 amino acids. Germline loops: CDR1 SGHRS, CDR2 YFSETQ. Trimming took off 0 bases at V and 2 bases at J, with 11 bases between the two ends. CDR3 bases: TGCGCCAGCAGCTTGGCAGGGGCGCAGAACTATGGCTACACCTTC. This sequence encodes CASSLAGAQNYGYTF.

This clone has more than one count but fewer than ten. This chain uses TRBV7-2 with TRBJ2-6; 10 bases are shared with TRBD2. CDR3 length: 18 amino acids. With V trimmed by 2 bases and J by 3 bases, 7 bases remained unmatched. Per the germline V gene, CDR1 is SGHTA and CDR2 is FQGNSA. CDR3 region: CASSLSLAGVGGANVLTF. CDR3 DNA: TGTGCCAGCAGCTTATCCCTAGCGGGAGTGGGTGGGGCCAACGTCCTGACTTTC.

The chain has TRBV20-1 and TRBJ2-7; D gene ambiguous. Deletions cut 3 bases from V and 1 base from J, with 4 bases between. CDR1 and CDR2 from the germline V gene are DFQATT and SNEGSKA (reference sequence). CDR3 size: 11 residues. The CDR3 loop reads CSASPSYEQYF. The DNA of the CDR3 is TGCAGTGCTAGCCCGTCCTACGAGCAGTACTTC.

This chain uses TRBV7-6 with TRBJ1-6; tentative D call: TRBD1 (6 bases). This CDR3 has 16 amino acids. Germline V gene sequence: CDR1 SGHVS, CDR2 FNYEAQ. Trimming cost V 4 bases and J 9 bases, with 19 bases left between them. The CDR3 bases are TGTGCCAGCAGCTCGTTCGGAGGGGGTGTTGGTTCACCCCTCCACTTT. As protein: CASSSFGGGVGSPLHF.

This sequence joins TRBV18 and TRBJ1-2; 7 nucleotides agree with TRBD1. V dropped 6 bases and J dropped 3; count of bases not matched to a gene: 10. The CDR3 length is 15 residues. Germline-derived CDR1 and CDR2 are KGHSH and LQKENI. CDR3 in DNA: TGTGCCAGCTCTCCGTCAGGGGGGCCGGACTATGGCTACACCTTC. As protein: CASSPSGGPDYGYTF.

This CDR3 is CASSNLLNEQFF. The CDR3 DNA reads as TGTGCCAGCAGCAACCTACTGAATGAGCAGTTCTTC. The chain joins TRBV7-2 to TRBJ2-1; D is unclear. In germline, CDR1 is SGHTA, CDR2 FQGNSA. Trimming removed 5 bases from V and 7 bases from J, with 9 bases in between. This CDR3 is 12 amino acids long.

The chain carries TRBV2 and TRBJ1-5; 9 nucleotides agree with TRBD1. The germline V gene has CDR1 SNHLY and CDR2 FYNNEI. This CDR3 comprises 14 residues. Losses at the gene ends were 4 bases for V and 5 bases for J; bases not matched to a gene: 3. Written as DNA, the CDR3 is TGTGCCAGCAGTGCGGACAGGGGAGATCAGCCCCAGCATTTT. This translates into CASSADRGDQPQHF.

The V call is TRBV28, the J call TRBJ2-7; D ambiguous. The CDR3 totals 15 residues. Germline-derived CDR1 and CDR2 are MDHEN and SYDVKM. The V end lost 5 bases, the J end lost 5 bases, and 19 bases lay between the germline ends. The CDR3 protein is CASSPRGVIRNEQYF. CDR3 bases: TGTGCCAGCAGTCCACGTGGGGTAATTAGGAACGAGCAGTACTTC.

This clone appeared once. J is TRBJ1-1 and V is TRBV5-1; tentatively, D is TRBD1 (6 bases). Germline V gene sequence: CDR1 SGHRS, CDR2 YFSETQ. The CDR3 extends over 12 amino acids. The ends were cut back, 4 bases at V and 7 bases at J, with 11 bases in the middle. Here the CDR3 reads CASSVQGIEAFF. The DNA for the CDR3 is TGCGCCAGCAGCGTACAGGGAATTGAAGCTTTCTTT.

The chain employs TRBV7-6 and TRBJ2-5; no definite D call. Germline loops: CDR1 SGHVS, CDR2 FNYEAQ. V shed 4 bases and J shed 5 bases, with 11 bases lying between them. This CDR3 comprises 13 residues. This chain's CDR3 is CASSSLVRETQYF. In DNA, the CDR3 is TGTGCCAGCAGCTCCCTCGTGCGTGAGACCCAGTACTTC.